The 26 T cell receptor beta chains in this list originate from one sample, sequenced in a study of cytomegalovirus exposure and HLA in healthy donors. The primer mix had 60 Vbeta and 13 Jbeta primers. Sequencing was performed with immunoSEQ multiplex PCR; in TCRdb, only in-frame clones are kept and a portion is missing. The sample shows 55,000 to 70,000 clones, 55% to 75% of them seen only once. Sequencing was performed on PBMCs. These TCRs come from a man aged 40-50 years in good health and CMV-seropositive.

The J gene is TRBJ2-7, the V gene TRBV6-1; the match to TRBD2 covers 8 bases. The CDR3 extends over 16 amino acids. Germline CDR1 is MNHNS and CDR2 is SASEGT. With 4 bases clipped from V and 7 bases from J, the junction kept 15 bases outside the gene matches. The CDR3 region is CASSGGASGLDREQYF. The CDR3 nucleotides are TGTGCCAGCAGTGGGGGGGCTAGCGGGTTGGACAGAGAGCAGTACTTC.

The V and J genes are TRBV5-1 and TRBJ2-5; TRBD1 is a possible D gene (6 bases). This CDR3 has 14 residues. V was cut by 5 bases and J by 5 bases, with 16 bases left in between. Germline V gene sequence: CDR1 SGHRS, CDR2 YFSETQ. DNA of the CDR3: TGCGCCAGCAGACCCGAAGGGGGATCGGAGACCCAGTACTTC. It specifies CASRPEGGSETQYF.

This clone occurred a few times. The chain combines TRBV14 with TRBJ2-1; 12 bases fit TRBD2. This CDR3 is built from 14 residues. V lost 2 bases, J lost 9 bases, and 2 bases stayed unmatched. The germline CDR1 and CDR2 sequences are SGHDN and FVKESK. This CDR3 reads CASSQLLAGGEQFF. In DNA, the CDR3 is TGTGCCAGCAGCCAATTACTAGCGGGGGGTGAGCAGTTCTTC.

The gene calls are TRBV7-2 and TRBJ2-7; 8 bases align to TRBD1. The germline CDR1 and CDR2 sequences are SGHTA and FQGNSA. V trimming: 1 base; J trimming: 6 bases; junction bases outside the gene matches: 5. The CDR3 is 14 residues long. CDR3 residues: CASSLDLTGGEQYF. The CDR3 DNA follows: TGTGCCAGCAGCTTAGACCTCACAGGGGGCGAGCAGTACTTC.

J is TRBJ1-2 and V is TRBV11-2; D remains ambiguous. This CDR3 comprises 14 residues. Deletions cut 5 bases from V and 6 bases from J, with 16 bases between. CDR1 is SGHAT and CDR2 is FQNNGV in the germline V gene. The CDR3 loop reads CASSPVARRNGYTF. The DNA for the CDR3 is TGTGCCAGCAGCCCCGTCGCCAGGAGGAATGGCTACACCTTC. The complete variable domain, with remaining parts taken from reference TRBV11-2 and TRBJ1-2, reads EAGVAQSPRYKIIEKRQSVAFWCNPISGHATLYWYQQILGQGPKLLIQFQNNGVVDDSQLPKDRFSAERLKGVDSTLKIQPAKLEDSAVYLCASSPVARRNGYTFGSGTRLTVV.

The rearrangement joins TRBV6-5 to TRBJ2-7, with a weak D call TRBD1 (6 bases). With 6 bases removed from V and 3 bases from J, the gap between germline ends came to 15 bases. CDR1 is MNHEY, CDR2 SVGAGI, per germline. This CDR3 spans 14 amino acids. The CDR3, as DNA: TGTGCCAGCAGCCCCCAGGGGTCGGGCTACGAGCAGTACTTC. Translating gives CASSPQGSGYEQYF.

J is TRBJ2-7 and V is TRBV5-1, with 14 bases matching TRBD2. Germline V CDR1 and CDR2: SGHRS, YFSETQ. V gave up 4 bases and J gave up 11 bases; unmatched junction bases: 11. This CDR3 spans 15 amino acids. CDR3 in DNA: TGCGCCAGCAGCCCCCACATGACTAGCGGGAGGGAAGAGTACTTC. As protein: CASSPHMTSGREEYF.

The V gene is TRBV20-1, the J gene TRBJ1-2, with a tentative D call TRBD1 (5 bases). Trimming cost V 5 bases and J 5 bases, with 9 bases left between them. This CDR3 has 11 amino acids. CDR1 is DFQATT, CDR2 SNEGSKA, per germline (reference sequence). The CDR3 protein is CSAPRDYGYTF. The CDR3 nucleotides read TGCAGTGCTCCCAGGGATTATGGCTACACCTTC.

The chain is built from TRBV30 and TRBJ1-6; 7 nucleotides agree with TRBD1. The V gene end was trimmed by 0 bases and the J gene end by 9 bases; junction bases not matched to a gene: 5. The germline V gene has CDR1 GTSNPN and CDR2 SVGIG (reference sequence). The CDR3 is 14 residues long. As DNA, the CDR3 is TGTGCCTGGAGTGTTGGGCAGGGGGTTTCACCCCTCCACTTT. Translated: CAWSVGQGVSPLHF.

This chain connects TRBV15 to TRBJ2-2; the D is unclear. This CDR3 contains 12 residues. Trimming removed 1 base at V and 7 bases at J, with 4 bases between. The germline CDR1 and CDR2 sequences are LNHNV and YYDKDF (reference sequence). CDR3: CATSRAGGELFF. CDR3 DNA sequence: TGTGCCACCAGCAGAGCCGGCGGGGAGCTGTTTTTT.

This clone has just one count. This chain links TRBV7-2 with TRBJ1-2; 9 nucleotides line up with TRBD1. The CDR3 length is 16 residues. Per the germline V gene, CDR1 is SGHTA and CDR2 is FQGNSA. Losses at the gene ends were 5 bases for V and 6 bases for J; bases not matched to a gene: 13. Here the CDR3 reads CASSPYPTGGSDGYTF. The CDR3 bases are TGTGCCAGCAGCCCCTACCCGACAGGGGGTTCGGATGGCTACACCTTC.

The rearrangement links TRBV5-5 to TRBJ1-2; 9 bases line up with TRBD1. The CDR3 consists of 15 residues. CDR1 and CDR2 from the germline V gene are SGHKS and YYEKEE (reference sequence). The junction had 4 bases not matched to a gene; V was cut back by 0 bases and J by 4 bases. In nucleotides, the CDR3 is TGTGCCAGCAGCTTGGGGGGACAGGGAGCCTATGGCTACACCTTC. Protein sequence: CASSLGGQGAYGYTF.

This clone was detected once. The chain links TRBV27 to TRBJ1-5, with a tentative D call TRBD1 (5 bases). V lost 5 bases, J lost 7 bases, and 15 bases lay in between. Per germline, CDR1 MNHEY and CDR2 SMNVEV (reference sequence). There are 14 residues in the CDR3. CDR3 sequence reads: CASSTLQVDQPQHF. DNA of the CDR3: TGTGCCAGCAGTACCCTACAGGTAGACCAGCCCCAGCATTTT.

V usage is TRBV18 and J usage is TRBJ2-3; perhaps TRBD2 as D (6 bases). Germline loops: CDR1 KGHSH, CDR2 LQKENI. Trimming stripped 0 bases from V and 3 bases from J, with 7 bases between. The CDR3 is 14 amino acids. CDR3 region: CASSPPGRTDTQYF. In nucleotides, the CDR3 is TGTGCCAGCTCACCACCGGGGAGGACAGATACGCAGTATTTT. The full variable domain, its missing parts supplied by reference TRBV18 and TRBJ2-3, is NAGVMQNPRHLVRRRGQEARLRCSPMKGHSHVYWYRQLPEEGLKFMVYLQKENIIDESGMPKERFSAEFPKEGPSILRIQQVVRGDSAAYFCASSPPGRTDTQYFGPGTRLTVL.

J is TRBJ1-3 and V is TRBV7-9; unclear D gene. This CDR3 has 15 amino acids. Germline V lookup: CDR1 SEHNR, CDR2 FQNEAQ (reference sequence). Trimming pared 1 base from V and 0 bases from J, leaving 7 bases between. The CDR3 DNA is TGTGCCAGCAGCTTAGTCGAGGGCTCTGGAAACACCATATATTTT. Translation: CASSLVEGSGNTIYF.

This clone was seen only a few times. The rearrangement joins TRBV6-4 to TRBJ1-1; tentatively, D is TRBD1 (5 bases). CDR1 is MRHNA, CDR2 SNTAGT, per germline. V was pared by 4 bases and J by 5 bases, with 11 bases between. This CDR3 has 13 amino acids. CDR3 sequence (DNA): TGTGCCAGCAGTGGTGGGGAGGGGACTGAAGCTTTCTTT. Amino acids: CASSGGEGTEAFF.

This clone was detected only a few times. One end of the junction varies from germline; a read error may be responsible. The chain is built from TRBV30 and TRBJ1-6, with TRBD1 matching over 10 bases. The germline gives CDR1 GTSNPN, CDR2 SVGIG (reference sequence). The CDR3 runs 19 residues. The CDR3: CAWTSPGQGIPLRNSPLLF. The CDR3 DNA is TGTGCCTGGACCTCCCCGGGACAGGGGATACCCCTGAGAAATTCGCCCCTCCTCTTT.

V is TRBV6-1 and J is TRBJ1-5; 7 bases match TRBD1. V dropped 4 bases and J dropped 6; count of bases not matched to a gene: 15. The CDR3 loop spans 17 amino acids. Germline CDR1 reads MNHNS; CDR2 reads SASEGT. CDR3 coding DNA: TGTGCCAGCAGTGCTCTCGAACAGGGGACGGGAAGTCAGCCCCAGCATTTT. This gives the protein CASSALEQGTGSQPQHF.

This CDR3 is CASSEGAGGIDTQYF. The CDR3 nucleotides are TGTGCCAGCAGTGAAGGGGCAGGGGGCATAGATACGCAGTATTTT. The rearrangement joins TRBV6-1 to TRBJ2-3, with 8 nucleotides matching TRBD1. The CDR3 runs 15 residues. After removal of 1 base from V and 5 bases from J, the junction contained 5 bases not matched to a gene. The germline CDR1 and CDR2 sequences are MNHNS and SASEGT.

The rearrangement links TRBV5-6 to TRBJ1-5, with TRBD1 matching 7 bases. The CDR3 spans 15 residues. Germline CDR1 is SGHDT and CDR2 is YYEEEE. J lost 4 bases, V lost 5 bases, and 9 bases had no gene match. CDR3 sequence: CASRSWDSGNQPQHF. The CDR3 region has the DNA TGTGCCAGCAGGTCATGGGACAGTGGAAATCAGCCCCAGCATTTT.

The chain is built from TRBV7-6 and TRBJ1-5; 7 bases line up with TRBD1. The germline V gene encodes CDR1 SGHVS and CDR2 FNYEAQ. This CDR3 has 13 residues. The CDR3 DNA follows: TGTGCAGTACAGACAGGGAGCAATCAGCCCCAGCATTTT. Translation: CAVQTGSNQPQHF.

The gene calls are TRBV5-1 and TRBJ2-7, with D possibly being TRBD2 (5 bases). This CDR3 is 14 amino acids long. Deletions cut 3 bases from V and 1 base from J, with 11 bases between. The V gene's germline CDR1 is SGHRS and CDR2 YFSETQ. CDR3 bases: TGCGCCAGCAGCTGGGGTGAGGGTTCCTACGAGCAGTACTTC. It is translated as CASSWGEGSYEQYF.

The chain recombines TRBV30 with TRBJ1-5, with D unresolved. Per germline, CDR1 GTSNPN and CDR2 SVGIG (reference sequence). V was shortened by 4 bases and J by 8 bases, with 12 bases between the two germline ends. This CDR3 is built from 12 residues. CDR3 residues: CAWNQNSEPQHF. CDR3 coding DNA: TGTGCCTGGAACCAAAACAGTGAGCCCCAGCATTTT.

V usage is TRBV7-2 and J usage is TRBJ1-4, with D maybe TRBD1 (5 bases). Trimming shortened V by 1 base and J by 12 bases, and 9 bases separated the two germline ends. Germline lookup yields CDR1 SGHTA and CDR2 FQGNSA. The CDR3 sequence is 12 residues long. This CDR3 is CASSLVRGELFF. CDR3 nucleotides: TGTGCCAGCAGCTTAGTTAGGGGCGAACTGTTTTTT.

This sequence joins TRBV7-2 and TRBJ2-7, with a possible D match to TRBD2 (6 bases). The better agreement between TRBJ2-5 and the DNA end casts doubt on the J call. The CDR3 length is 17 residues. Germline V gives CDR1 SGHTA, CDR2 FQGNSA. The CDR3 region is CASSRQAESFGGETQYF. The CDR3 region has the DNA TGTGCCAGCAGCCGGCAAGCGGAGAGCTTTGGGGGGGAGACCCAGTACTTC.

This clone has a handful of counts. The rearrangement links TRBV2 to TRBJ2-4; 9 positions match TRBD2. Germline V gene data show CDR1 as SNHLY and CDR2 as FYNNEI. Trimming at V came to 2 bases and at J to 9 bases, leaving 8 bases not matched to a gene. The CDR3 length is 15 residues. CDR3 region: CASSEITGLAVIQYF. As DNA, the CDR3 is TGTGCCAGCAGTGAAATAACGGGACTAGCAGTCATTCAGTACTTC.